These 17 T cell receptor beta chains came from one sample sequenced in a study of blood T cells in healthy people across ages. Sample-barcoded 5' priming and a J-beta primer mix drove a second PCR of roughly 6 to 12 cycles. A single record per CDR3 protein comes from TCRdb applying MiXCR to the 5' RACE reads. Here the sample spans roughly 1.6 million distinct CDR3 sequences, 30% to 35% being singletons. Source material: blood. The receptors were gathered from a woman in her 30s in good health.

V and J are TRBV7-9 and TRBJ1-2; D gene uncertain. The V gene's germline CDR1 is SEHNR and CDR2 FQNEAQ (reference sequence). The CDR3 has 15 amino acids. V lost 3 bases and J lost 6, with 17 bases in between. The chain's CDR3 is CASSFLTEITNGYTF. In nucleotides, the CDR3 is TGTGCCAGCAGCTTCTTGACGGAAATCACTAATGGCTACACCTTC.

The chain recombines TRBV13 with TRBJ2-3, with 8 bases fitting TRBD1. This CDR3 has 17 residues. J was trimmed by 1 base and V by 2 bases; bases with no gene match: 8. Germline V gives CDR1 PRHDT, CDR2 FYEKMQ (reference sequence). The CDR3 reads CASSLTYDRGGTDTQYF. Here the CDR3 DNA reads TGTGCCAGCAGCTTAACCTACGACAGGGGAGGCACAGATACGCAGTATTTT.

The chain has TRBV28 and TRBJ1-6; D is undetermined. V lost 8 bases and J 10 bases, leaving 15 bases between the germline ends. CDR1 and CDR2 from the germline V gene are MDHEN and SYDVKM. This CDR3 contains 13 residues. CDR3 amino acids: CASLPQVESPLHF. The CDR3 DNA follows: TGTGCCAGCTTGCCCCAGGTGGAGTCACCCCTCCACTTT.

The rearrangement uses TRBV7-2 and TRBJ2-3; no clear D gene. V was pared by 8 bases and J by 2 bases, with 14 bases between. This CDR3 contains 14 residues. CDR1 and CDR2 (germline): SGHTA, FQGNSA. In nucleotides, the CDR3 is TGTGCCAGCGGGGTGAGTCGCTCCACAGATACGCAGTATTTT. Translation: CASGVSRSTDTQYF.

A few counts support this clonotype. The gene calls are TRBV28 and TRBJ2-5, with 9 positions matching TRBD1. The end of the DNA fits TRBJ2-7 better, so the J call may be wrong. Per germline, CDR1 MDHEN and CDR2 SYDVKM. The CDR3 is 14 residues long. The CDR3 DNA follows: TGTGCCAGCAGCTTGGACAGGACAGGGGACGAGCAGTACTTC. It yields the protein CASSLDRTGDEQYF.

The chain recombines TRBV28 with TRBJ1-2; the D gene is possibly TRBD1 (5 bases). CDR1 is MDHEN and CDR2 is SYDVKM in the germline V gene. The CDR3 has 14 amino acids. The ends were cut back, 3 bases at V and 0 bases at J, with 8 bases in the middle. The CDR3 region is CASSFLGPNYGYTF. For the CDR3, the DNA is TGTGCCAGCAGTTTCCTGGGACCTAACTATGGCTACACCTTC.

This chain joins TRBV5-1 and TRBJ2-3, with D possibly being TRBD1 (7 bases). This CDR3 comprises 16 residues. Trimming shortened V by 1 base and J by 1 base, and 13 bases separated the two germline ends. Germline V CDR1 and CDR2: SGHRS, YFSETQ. CDR3: CASSLQGGRGTDTQYF. In nucleotides, the CDR3 is TGCGCCAGCAGCTTGCAGGGGGGAAGGGGCACAGATACGCAGTATTTT.

This clonotype has a count of ten or more. This chain links TRBV7-9 with TRBJ2-7; TRBD2 aligns across 12 bases. This CDR3 contains 17 residues. Germline lookup yields CDR1 SEHNR and CDR2 FQNEAQ (reference sequence). Losses at the gene ends were 5 bases for V and 1 base for J; bases not matched to a gene: 9. CDR3 DNA sequence: TGTGCCAGCAGCCCGCGAAATGGACTAGCGGGGTCCTACGAGCAGTACTTC. Protein product: CASSPRNGLAGSYEQYF.

This CDR3 reads CASSLGTPLYEQYF. CDR3 DNA: TGTGCCAGCAGCCTAGGGACTCCACTCTACGAGCAGTACTTC. The chain links TRBV5-6 to TRBJ2-7; TRBD2 is a possible D gene (6 bases). V gave up 4 bases and J gave up 3 bases, with 14 bases separating them. The CDR3 is 14 amino acids. Looked up from germline, CDR1 is SGHDT and CDR2 is YYEEEE.

The chain couples TRBV19 to TRBJ2-6; possible D gene TRBD2, 8 bases. The V end was cut by 7 bases, the J end by 0 bases, with 22 bases between. The CDR3 has 19 amino acids. Germline V gives CDR1 LNHDA, CDR2 SQIVND (reference sequence). CDR3 in DNA: TGTGCCAGTACCGCCGGGAGGGGACAGAGACCCTCTGGGGCCAACGTCCTGACTTTC. Its translation: CASTAGRGQRPSGANVLTF.

This chain uses TRBV30 with TRBJ1-5; no firm D call. V shed 3 bases and J shed 0 bases, with 9 bases lying between them. The CDR3 runs to 14 residues. The germline V gene encodes CDR1 GTSNPN and CDR2 SVGIG (reference sequence). The CDR3 DNA is TGTGCCTGGAGCAAAGGAGATAGCAATCAGCCCCAGCATTTT. Translation gives CAWSKGDSNQPQHF.

This clonotype has more than one count but fewer than ten. The chain uses TRBV4-1 and TRBJ2-1; no reliable D call. CDR1 MGHRA and CDR2 YSYEKL come from the germline V gene. With 0 bases removed from V and 7 bases from J, the gap between germline ends came to 10 bases. The CDR3 runs to 14 residues. For the CDR3, the DNA is TGCGCCAGCAGCCAAGAGGGCAGTGTGAATGAGCAGTTCTTC. Residues: CASSQEGSVNEQFF.

In the case of this clonotype: A junction boundary mismatches the germline segment, possibly from a read error. The V call is TRBV7-9, the J call TRBJ2-5, with TRBD2 identical over 7 bases. CDR3 size: 15 residues. In germline, CDR1 is SEHNR, CDR2 FQNEAQ (reference sequence). Here the CDR3 DNA reads TGTGCCAGCAGCTTAGTGCGGGGGAACCAAGAGACCCATTACTTC. Protein sequence: CASSLVRGNQETHYF.

Comments on this clonotype: A much larger clone is a single base away; this may be a read error. The chain recombines TRBV4-2 with TRBJ2-3; D is unclear. The V end was cut by 1 base, the J end by 6 bases, with 14 bases between. Germline-derived CDR1 and CDR2 are LGHNA and YNFKEQ. The CDR3 loop spans 15 amino acids. CDR3 DNA: TGTGCCAGCAGCCAAGTAGGAGTAGCTGGGGATACGCAGTATTTT. It yields the protein CASSQVGVAGDTQYF.

This clonotype has ten or more counts. V and J are TRBV10-3 and TRBJ1-2, with 7 positions matching TRBD1. Per germline, CDR1 ENHRY and CDR2 SYGVKD. The CDR3 is made up of 15 amino acids. V gave up 0 bases and J gave up 4 bases; unmatched junction bases: 5. The CDR3 DNA reads TGTGCCATCAGTGAGTCGACAGGACAGGCCTATGGCTACACCTTC. Its protein is CAISESTGQAYGYTF.

This clonotype was detected only a few times. The CDR3 loop reads CASSPRGTGRGYEQFF. The CDR3 coding sequence is TGTGCCAGCAGCCCGCGTGGGACAGGGAGAGGTTATGAGCAGTTCTTC. V is TRBV3-1 and J is TRBJ2-1; 9 nucleotides align to TRBD1. Germline lookup yields CDR1 LGHDT and CDR2 YNNKEL (reference sequence). The trim removed 4 bases at V and 8 bases at J, leaving 12 bases unmatched. CDR3 size: 16 residues.

This clonotype has just a few counts. This sequence joins TRBV6-1 and TRBJ2-1, with TRBD1 as a possible D gene (5 bases). Trimming stripped 7 bases from V and 6 bases from J, with 13 bases between. The CDR3 runs 13 residues. Germline V gene data show CDR1 as MNHNS and CDR2 as SASEGT. The CDR3 DNA follows: TGTGCCAGCAAATGGTCAGGGTCCAATGAGCAGTTCTTC. It yields the protein CASKWSGSNEQFF.